This T cell receptor (beta chain) emerged from a study of blood T cell repertoires in COVID-19. On the study more broadly: Donors in the United States, Italy and Spain gave samples during acute or convalescent COVID-19. In each case, the material was cDNA or gDNA derived from T cells, B-cell-depleted T cells, or PBMCs.

This clone was seen just once. Per the germline V gene, CDR1 is MNHNY and CDR2 is SVGAGI (reference sequence). The CDR3 contains 14 residues. V gave up 3 bases and J gave up 1 base, with 9 bases separating them. Only in-frame clones appear in the TCRdb table, and some are missing; sequencing was by immunoSEQ multiplex PCR. The sample contains some 130,000 clones, about 79% of which appear only once. The clonotype comes from a woman aged 45-65 years with acute or convalescent COVID-19. The genes are TRBV6-6 and TRBJ1-2, with D possibly matching TRBD1 (5 bases). Sequencing was done on a sample of peripheral blood. For the CDR3, the DNA is TGTGCCAGCAGTTATGGGGGGGATAACTATGGCTACACCTTC. It translates to CASSYGGDNYGYTF.